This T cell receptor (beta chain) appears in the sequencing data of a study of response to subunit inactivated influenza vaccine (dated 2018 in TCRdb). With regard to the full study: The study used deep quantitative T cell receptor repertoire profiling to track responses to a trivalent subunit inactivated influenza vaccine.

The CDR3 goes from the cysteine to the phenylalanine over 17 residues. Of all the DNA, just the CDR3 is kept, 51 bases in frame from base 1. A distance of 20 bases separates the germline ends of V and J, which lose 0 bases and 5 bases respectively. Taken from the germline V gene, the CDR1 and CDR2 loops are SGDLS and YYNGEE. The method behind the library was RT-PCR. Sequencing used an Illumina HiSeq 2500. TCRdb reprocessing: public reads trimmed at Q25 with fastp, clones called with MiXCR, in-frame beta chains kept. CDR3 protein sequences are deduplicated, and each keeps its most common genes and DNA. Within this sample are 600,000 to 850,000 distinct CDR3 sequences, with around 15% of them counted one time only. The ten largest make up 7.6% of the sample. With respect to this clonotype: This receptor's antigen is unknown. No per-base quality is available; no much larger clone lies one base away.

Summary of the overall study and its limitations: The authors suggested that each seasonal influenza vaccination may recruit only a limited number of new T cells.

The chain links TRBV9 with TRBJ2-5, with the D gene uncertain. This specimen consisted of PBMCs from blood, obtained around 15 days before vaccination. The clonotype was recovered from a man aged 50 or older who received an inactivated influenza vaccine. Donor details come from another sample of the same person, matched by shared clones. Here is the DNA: TGTGCCAGCAGCGTAGGTCGGGCCATCACGACACAGGAGACCCAGTACTTC. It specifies CASSVGRAITTQETQYF.